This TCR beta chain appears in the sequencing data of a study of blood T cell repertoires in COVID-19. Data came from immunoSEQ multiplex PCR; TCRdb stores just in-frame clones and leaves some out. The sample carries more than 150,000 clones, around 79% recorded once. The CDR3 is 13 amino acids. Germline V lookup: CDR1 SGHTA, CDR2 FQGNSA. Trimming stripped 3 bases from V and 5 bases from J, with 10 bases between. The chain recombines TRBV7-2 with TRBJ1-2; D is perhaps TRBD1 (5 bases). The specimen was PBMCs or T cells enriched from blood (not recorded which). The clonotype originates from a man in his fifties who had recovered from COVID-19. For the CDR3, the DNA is TGTGCCAGCAGCTTTCCAGGGATATATGGCTACACCTTC. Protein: CASSFPGIYGYTF.